This TCR beta chain was captured by sequencing in a study of blood T cell repertoires in COVID-19. Looking at the study overall: Sites across the United States, Italy and Spain contributed samples from acute and convalescent COVID-19. T cells, B-cell-depleted T cells, or PBMCs provided the cDNA or gDNA that served as material.

How the authors handled the data: Reference gene primer amplification yielded estimated nucleated cell counts. Sequencing used immunoSEQ multiplex PCR; TCRdb keeps in-frame clones, though not all of them. V and J calls plus clone size are reproduced from that table; the DNA served to infer D and trimming. The sample has about 40,000 clones, around 83% seen once. The CDR3 totals 15 residues. With V trimmed by 3 bases and J by 3 bases, 6 bases remained unmatched. The germline CDR1 and CDR2 sequences are DFQATT and SNEGSKA (reference sequence). The sequence was obtained from a human donor with acute or convalescent COVID-19. The donor label of this sample is uncertain. The specimen was peripheral blood. The V gene is TRBV20-1, the J gene TRBJ1-5; 9 nucleotides align to TRBD1. The CDR3 sequence: CSASTGTGPNQPQHF. The CDR3 DNA is TGCAGTGCTAGTACCGGGACAGGGCCCAATCAGCCCCAGCATTTT.